This TCR beta chain stems from a study of T cell repertoires in cytomegalovirus infection. Whole-study context: Public TCR beta signatures indicated both CMV infection and matching HLA type.

As concerns this clonotype: Its specificity is not known.

The CDR3 sequence is 14 residues long. V lost 4 bases and J lost 3, with 12 bases in between. CDR1 and CDR2 (germline): MNHEY, SVGEGT. TCRdb processed the reads anew with MiXCR; each CDR3 protein has one entry. The data show about 310,000 distinct CDR3 sequences, 15% to 20% seen once. General study results and limits: Cumulative public TCR beta family frequency identified CMV carriers with the relevant HLA. The ex vivo response showed dominance by HLA-C-restricted CMV-specific TCR beta clonotypes.

This chain uses TRBV6-2 or TRBV6-3 with TRBJ1-2; D not resolved. The source of this sequence is a human donor in good health (CMV status not recorded). Some clones in this sample may be carry-over from other donors' samples. Specimen: PBMCs. The CDR3 loop reads CASSWGDLDYGYTF. For the CDR3, the DNA is TGTGCCAGCAGTTGGGGAGATTTGGACTATGGCTACACCTTC.